One and the same sample provided the 30 T cell receptor beta chains below, sequenced in a study of blood T cell repertoires in COVID-19. Some clones are missing from TCRdb's copy, which holds only in-frame ones; the method was immunoSEQ multiplex PCR. The sample shows 150,000 to 200,000 clones, about 79% of them seen only once. Sequencing was performed on PBMCs or T cells enriched from blood (not recorded which). Receptors were obtained from a man between 45 and 60 years old who had recovered from COVID-19.

J is TRBJ1-5 and V is TRBV7-4; D is unclear. Germline CDR1 SGHVT, CDR2 SQSDAQ. V lost 2 bases to trimming and J lost 0 bases, with 23 bases between them. The CDR3 totals 20 residues. The CDR3 nucleotides read TGTGCCAGCAGCTTAATACCCGGCCGGAGCCGCCGCTATAGCAATCAGCCCCAGCATTTT. Residues: CASSLIPGRSRRYSNQPQHF. The whole variable domain, remainder taken from reference TRBV7-4 and TRBJ1-5, is GAGVSQSPRYKVAKRGRDVALRCDSISGHVTLYWYRQTLGQGSEVLTYSQSDAQRDKSGRPSGRFSAERPERSVSTLKIQRTEQGDSAVYLCASSLIPGRSRRYSNQPQHFGDGTRLSIL.

The rearrangement uses TRBV5-4 and TRBJ1-2; TRBD1 is a possible D gene (5 bases). This CDR3 has 15 residues. Trimming left V 4 bases short and J 0 bases short, with 13 bases between. Germline lookup yields CDR1 SGHNT and CDR2 YYREEE (reference sequence). The CDR3 DNA sequence: TGTGCCAGCAGCGATAGACAGTGGCCTAACTATGGCTACACCTTC. Amino acid sequence: CASSDRQWPNYGYTF.

The chain is built from TRBV28 and TRBJ1-4; 11 bases are shared with TRBD1. The CDR3 length is 15 residues. Germline V gives CDR1 MDHEN, CDR2 SYDVKM. V gave up 6 bases and J gave up 7 bases; unmatched junction bases: 7. The CDR3 DNA reads as TGTGCCAGCAGCTCAGGACAGGGGGCAGGTGAAAAACTGTTTTTT. This gives the protein CASSSGQGAGEKLFF.

The chain couples TRBV30 to TRBJ1-1; no clear D. Germline V CDR1 and CDR2: GTSNPN, SVGIG (reference sequence). V lost 4 bases and J lost 7, with 37 bases in between. There are 20 residues in the CDR3. The CDR3 reads CAWTPPLRGTAFSAHSEAFF. In DNA, the CDR3 is TGTGCCTGGACCCCACCTCTTCGGGGTACCGCCTTCTCCGCTCATAGTGAAGCTTTCTTT. Full variable domain (outside the CDR3, taken from reference TRBV30 and TRBJ1-1): SQTIHQWPATLVQPVGSPLSLECTVEGTSNPNLYWYRQAAGRGLQLLFYSVGIGQISSEVPQNLSASRPQDRQFILSSKKLLLSDSGFYLCAWTPPLRGTAFSAHSEAFFGQGTRLTVV.

At least ten counts were recorded for this clone. The chain joins TRBV24-1 to TRBJ2-5, with D possibly TRBD2 on 5 matching bases. The CDR3 consists of 15 residues. V dropped 5 bases and J dropped 4 bases, with 16 bases sitting between them. CDR1 and CDR2 from the germline V gene are KGHDR and SFDVKD. Here the CDR3 reads CATSAGQRGLETQYF. Written as DNA, the CDR3 is TGTGCCACCAGTGCTGGGCAGCGAGGGTTAGAGACCCAGTACTTC.

The gene calls are TRBV3-1 (or the pseudogene TRBV3-2) and TRBJ2-1, with no clear D. The CDR3 length is 12 residues. The V end lost 1 base, the J end lost 7 bases, and 5 bases lay between the germline ends. CDR1 is LGHDT, CDR2 YNNKEL, per germline (reference sequence). CDR3 protein: CASSQVRNEQFF. The CDR3 region has the DNA TGTGCCAGCAGCCAAGTGCGGAATGAGCAGTTCTTC.

This chain joins TRBV12-5 and TRBJ1-1; TRBD1 matches 7 bases. V shed 7 bases and J 0 bases; nucleotides not matched to a gene: 2. CDR1 LGHNT and CDR2 FRNRAP come from the germline V gene. This CDR3 contains 13 residues. The CDR3 DNA reads as TGTGCTAGTGCGGGACAGATGAACACTGAAGCTTTCTTT. It is translated as CASAGQMNTEAFF.

J is TRBJ1-6 and V is TRBV5-1; D is unclear. This CDR3 contains 14 residues. CDR1 and CDR2 (germline): SGHRS, YFSETQ. V lost 0 bases and J 3 bases, leaving 4 bases between the germline ends. The CDR3 here is CASSLANYNSPLHF. CDR3 nucleotide sequence: TGCGCCAGCAGCTTGGCAAACTATAATTCACCCCTCCACTTT. Full variable domain (outside the CDR3, taken from reference TRBV5-1 and TRBJ1-6): KAGVTQTPRYLIKTRGQQVTLSCSPISGHRSVSWYQQTPGQGLQFLFEYFSETQRNKGNFPGRFSGRQFSNSRSEMNVSTLELGDSALYLCASSLANYNSPLHFGNGTRLTVT.

This clone was seen once. The sample carries other DNA sequences with the same CDR3. The chain couples TRBV6-5 to TRBJ1-1; tentative D call: TRBD1 (5 bases). CDR1 is MNHEY, CDR2 SVGAGI, per germline. The CDR3 consists of 13 residues. Trimming removed 4 bases at V and 5 bases at J, with 11 bases between. CDR3 DNA: TGTGCCAGCAGTTCGAGGGGAGGGACTGAAGCTTTCTTT. It is translated as CASSSRGGTEAFF.

The J gene is TRBJ1-1, the V gene TRBV7-9; 7 positions agree with TRBD1. There are 14 residues in the CDR3. V gave up 0 bases and J gave up 9 bases; unmatched junction bases: 7. The V gene's germline CDR1 is SEHNR and CDR2 FQNEAQ (reference sequence). The CDR3 region is CASSLATVGQQAFF. The DNA for the CDR3 is TGTGCCAGCAGCTTAGCGACGGTGGGACAGCAAGCTTTCTTT.

The chain couples TRBV6-5 to TRBJ1-5, with D possibly TRBD1 on 6 matching bases. This CDR3 contains 14 residues. V was trimmed by 6 bases and J by 3 bases, leaving 12 bases between them. Germline V gene data show CDR1 as MNHEY and CDR2 as SVGAGI. The CDR3 is CASRFQGFNQPQHF. The CDR3, as DNA: TGTGCCAGCAGATTTCAGGGGTTCAATCAGCCCCAGCATTTT.

The chain uses TRBV28 and TRBJ2-5; 7 nucleotides match TRBD1. Unmatched junction bases numbered 8, after V lost 3 bases and J lost 7 bases. The CDR3 extends over 14 amino acids. The V gene's germline CDR1 is MDHEN and CDR2 SYDVKM. CDR3 nucleotides: TGTGCCAGCAGTTTGCGAGGGGGCGCGGGGACCCAGTACTTC. Translating it yields CASSLRGGAGTQYF.

This rearrangement joins TRBV15 to TRBJ1-5; TRBD1 agrees at 9 bases. Losses at the gene ends were 5 bases for V and 6 bases for J; bases not matched to a gene: 8. This CDR3 is built from 15 residues. CDR1 and CDR2 (germline): LNHNV, YYDKDF (reference sequence). CDR3 loop: CATSSGQGGGQPQHF. CDR3 nucleotides: TGTGCCACCAGCTCGGGACAGGGAGGGGGTCAGCCCCAGCATTTT.

This chain uses TRBV6-4 with TRBJ2-3; perhaps TRBD1 as D (7 bases). Germline CDR1 and CDR2: MRHNA and SNTAGT. The CDR3 covers 14 residues. V was shortened by 2 bases and J by 6 bases, with 12 bases between the two germline ends. CDR3 bases: TGTGCCAGCAGTGACGGAGGGGGCAGTGATACGCAGTATTTT. Its translation: CASSDGGGSDTQYF.

The chain couples TRBV7-9 to TRBJ2-7; 7 nucleotides align to TRBD1. The junction had 5 bases not matched to a gene; V was cut back by 4 bases and J by 2 bases. Germline V gene lookup returns CDR1 SEHNR and CDR2 FQNEAQ (reference sequence). This CDR3 is built from 14 residues. DNA of the CDR3: TGTGCCAGCAGCTCTGACAGGGTCCCCTACGAGCAGTACTTC. This encodes CASSSDRVPYEQYF.

The chain carries TRBV5-6 and TRBJ1-2, with D tentatively TRBD1 (5 bases). The CDR3 totals 14 residues. CDR1 SGHDT and CDR2 YYEEEE come from the germline V gene. Trimming cost V 4 bases and J 0 bases, with 10 bases left between them. The CDR3 spells CASSVGRANYGYTF. The CDR3 bases are TGTGCCAGCAGCGTGGGACGGGCTAACTATGGCTACACCTTC.

The genes are TRBV23-1 and TRBJ2-5, with 11 bases that match TRBD2. TRBV23-1 belongs to the ORF category, with a function that is uncertain. V shed 3 bases and J 5 bases; nucleotides not matched to a gene: 11. The CDR3 sequence is 17 residues long. This CDR3 is CASSHGPSGGRGETQYF. CDR3 nucleotides: TGCGCCAGCAGTCATGGGCCTAGCGGGGGGAGGGGCGAGACCCAGTACTTC.

The chain is built from TRBV11-2 and TRBJ1-3; TRBD1 aligns across 9 bases. Germline V CDR1 and CDR2: SGHAT, FQNNGV. V shed 5 bases and J 2 bases; nucleotides not matched to a gene: 4. CDR3 length: 15 residues. CDR3 loop: CASSQGTGPGNTIYF. The CDR3 bases are TGTGCCAGCAGCCAGGGGACAGGGCCTGGAAACACCATATATTTT.

This chain connects TRBV7-2 to TRBJ1-1; 8 bases map to TRBD1. J was trimmed by 4 bases and V by 5 bases; bases with no gene match: 6. Germline CDR1 is SGHTA and CDR2 is FQGNSA. The CDR3 is made up of 14 amino acids. CDR3 protein: CASSTRTGPTEAFF. The CDR3 DNA is TGTGCCAGCAGCACACGGACAGGGCCCACTGAAGCTTTCTTT.

The J gene is TRBJ1-1, the V gene TRBV6-1, with D unresolved. This CDR3 has 13 residues. V was shortened by 3 bases and J by 0 bases, with 5 bases between the two germline ends. Germline assignment: CDR1 MNHNS and CDR2 SASEGT. The CDR3 DNA follows: TGTGCCAGCAGTGAGAGCATGAACACTGAAGCTTTCTTT. This translates into CASSESMNTEAFF.

This clone qualifies as medium-sized. The chain uses TRBV27 and TRBJ1-5; TRBD1 aligns across 8 bases. The CDR3 totals 13 residues. CDR1 and CDR2 (germline): MNHEY, SMNVEV (reference sequence). Trimming took 9 bases from V and 1 from J; bases not matched to a gene: 2. DNA for the CDR3: TGTGCCAGAAGGGACAGGAGCAATCAGCCCCAGCATTTT. Residues: CARRDRSNQPQHF.

The chain recombines TRBV5-1 with TRBJ2-1, with TRBD1 matching over 7 bases. The J segment lost 4 bases and the V segment lost 6 bases, leaving 7 bases of the junction unmatched. This CDR3 is 14 amino acids long. From germline, CDR1 is SGHRS and CDR2 YFSETQ. CDR3 protein: CASNRDRGYNEQFF. CDR3 in DNA: TGCGCCAGCAATAGGGACAGAGGGTACAATGAGCAGTTCTTC. Drawing the rest from reference TRBV5-1 and TRBJ2-1, the complete variable domain is KAGVTQTPRYLIKTRGQQVTLSCSPISGHRSVSWYQQTPGQGLQFLFEYFSETQRNKGNFPGRFSGRQFSNSRSEMNVSTLELGDSALYLCASNRDRGYNEQFFGPGTRLTVL.

Ten or more counts support this clone. This chain links TRBV2 with TRBJ1-1; TRBD1 matches 10 bases. V trimming: 6 bases; J trimming: 4 bases; junction bases outside the gene matches: 8. The CDR3 runs to 15 residues. CDR1 is SNHLY, CDR2 FYNNEI, per germline. The CDR3 bases are TGTGCCAGCAGCGCCGACAGGGGGCGATTCACTGAAGCTTTCTTT. This translates into CASSADRGRFTEAFF.

This sequence joins TRBV9 and TRBJ2-7, with 7 bases matching TRBD1. Germline V CDR1 and CDR2: SGDLS, YYNGEE. Losses at the gene ends were 3 bases for V and 3 bases for J; bases not matched to a gene: 6. The CDR3 contains 14 residues. The CDR3 DNA reads TGTGCCAGCAGCGCGGGGACAGAAAACTACGAGCAGTACTTC. Translated: CASSAGTENYEQYF.

The rearrangement links TRBV7-2 to TRBJ1-5; 7 bases match TRBD1. V shed 6 bases, J shed 5 bases, and the junction held 7 bases outside the gene matches. Per germline, CDR1 SGHTA and CDR2 FQGNSA. CDR3 size: 14 residues. Here the CDR3 reads CASSRDSGYQPQHF. CDR3 nucleotides: TGTGCCAGCAGTCGGGACAGCGGATATCAGCCCCAGCATTTT.

This clone was detected a few times. The V gene is TRBV5-1, the J gene TRBJ1-2; D gene uncertain. The CDR3 contains 15 residues. Trimming removed 0 bases from V and 8 bases from J, with 17 bases in between. Germline V CDR1 and CDR2: SGHRS, YFSETQ. The CDR3 DNA reads as TGCGCCAGCAGCTTGGTCGGGGAGGCGCTTCGAGGCTACACCTTC. It translates to CASSLVGEALRGYTF.

This sequence joins TRBV18 and TRBJ1-5, with TRBD1 identical over 11 bases. Looked up from germline, CDR1 is KGHSH and CDR2 is LQKENI. With 3 bases clipped from V and 7 bases from J, the junction kept 8 bases outside the gene matches. The length of the CDR3 is 16 residues. The CDR3 bases are TGTGCCAGCTCACCTACCGGGACAGGGGGTAGGCAGCCCCAGCATTTT. This encodes CASSPTGTGGRQPQHF.

The V gene is TRBV5-1, the J gene TRBJ1-2; D not certain. There are 15 residues in the CDR3. The germline gives CDR1 SGHRS, CDR2 YFSETQ. The V end was cut by 4 bases, the J end by 1 base, with 14 bases between. This chain's CDR3 is CASSIGGQLNYGYTF. CDR3 DNA sequence: TGCGCCAGCAGCATTGGAGGGCAGCTTAACTATGGCTACACCTTC.

V is TRBV6-1 and J is TRBJ2-1; 10 bases match TRBD2. This CDR3 region has 15 residues. Germline V gene sequence: CDR1 MNHNS, CDR2 SASEGT. V dropped 1 base and J dropped 8; count of bases not matched to a gene: 5. The chain's CDR3 is CASSEGTSGIDEQFF. CDR3 nucleotides: TGTGCCAGCAGTGAAGGGACTAGCGGTATAGATGAGCAGTTCTTC.

This clone was seen a single time. The chain links TRBV27 to TRBJ2-7; D is perhaps TRBD2 (5 bases). V lost 3 bases to trimming and J lost 3 bases, with 12 bases between them. CDR3 length equals 14 residues. CDR1 and CDR2 (germline): MNHEY, SMNVEV (reference sequence). The CDR3 nucleotides read TGTGCCAGCAGTTTTCCGGACTGCTACTACGAGCAGTACTTC. This codes for CASSFPDCYYEQYF.